These 23 T cell receptor beta chains were all obtained from the same sample, sequenced in a study of neoadjuvant anti-PD-1 for oral cavity cancer. Some clones are missing from TCRdb's copy, which holds only in-frame ones; the method was immunoSEQ multiplex PCR. The repertoire includes under 85,000 clones, 70% to 85% of them detected once, and 2.5% to 3.5% sits in the top ten. Sequenced here: PBMCs, sampled before nivolumab (anti-PD-1) treatment. These receptors originate from a person aged 35 to 85 with oral cavity squamous cell carcinoma.

The rearrangement links TRBV7-6 to TRBJ1-1; no reliable D call. CDR1 is SGHVS and CDR2 is FNYEAQ in the germline V gene. V was trimmed by 1 base and J by 2 bases, leaving 8 bases between them. The CDR3 runs to 14 residues. CDR3 DNA sequence: TGTGCCAGCAGCTTAGAGGCGCTAAACACTGAAGCTTTCTTT. Encoded protein: CASSLEALNTEAFF.

The V gene is TRBV6-1, the J gene TRBJ2-7; TRBD2 matches at 11 bases. The CDR3 is 14 residues long. Per the germline V gene, CDR1 is MNHNS and CDR2 is SASEGT. Trimming at V came to 6 bases and at J to 6 bases, leaving 7 bases not matched to a gene. CDR3 in DNA: TGTGCCAGCAGCGTAGCGGGAGGGAACTCCGAGCAGTACTTC. It translates to CASSVAGGNSEQYF.

V is TRBV30 and J is TRBJ2-1, with 8 positions matching TRBD1. Germline loops: CDR1 GTSNPN, CDR2 SVGIG (reference sequence). CDR3 size: 15 residues. V shed 3 bases, J shed 5 bases, and the junction held 9 bases outside the gene matches. As DNA, the CDR3 is TGTGCCTGGAGGCGGACAGGGAGTCTTCACAATGAGCAGTTCTTC. It codes for CAWRRTGSLHNEQFF.

The chain links TRBV28 to TRBJ2-5; D ambiguous. This CDR3 is built from 15 residues. Per the germline V gene, CDR1 is MDHEN and CDR2 is SYDVKM. Trimming stripped 2 bases from V and 7 bases from J, with 17 bases between. CDR3 nucleotides: TGTGCCAGCAGTTTAGGATCAAGGGTTGTCGGGACCCAGTACTTC. It encodes CASSLGSRVVGTQYF.

This clone was counted a single time. The chain employs TRBV6-5 and TRBJ2-7; 7 bases are shared with TRBD2. The CDR3 consists of 14 residues. J lost 5 bases, V lost 7 bases, and 11 bases had no gene match. The germline V gene encodes CDR1 MNHEY and CDR2 SVGAGI. Here the CDR3 DNA reads TGTGCCAGCACTCCGGGTGGGAGGGCCCACGAGCAGTACTTC. Encoded protein: CASTPGGRAHEQYF.

The CDR3 sequence: CASAGLGETQYF. The CDR3 region has the DNA TGTGCCAGCGCTGGGTTAGGGGAGACCCAGTACTTC. V gene TRBV6-1 combines with J gene TRBJ2-5; D uncertain. The germline V and J ends were trimmed by 8 bases and 5 bases, with 12 bases remaining between them. CDR1 is MNHNS and CDR2 is SASEGT in the germline V gene. The CDR3 sequence is 12 residues long.

This clone was observed a few times. This sequence joins TRBV2 and TRBJ2-7; D ambiguous. The CDR3 totals 13 residues. Germline CDR1 and CDR2: SNHLY and FYNNEI. Trimming shortened V by 1 base and J by 2 bases, and 6 bases separated the two germline ends. CDR3 DNA: TGTGCCAGCAGTGAAGGCAGGCCCTACGAGCAGTACTTC. Protein: CASSEGRPYEQYF. Complete variable domain (other parts from reference TRBV2 and TRBJ2-7): EPEVTQTPSHQVTQMGQEVILRCVPISNHLYFYWYRQILGQKVEFLVSFYNNEISEKSEIFDDQFSVERPDGSNFTLKIRSTKLEDSAMYFCASSEGRPYEQYFGPGTRLTVT.

The chain employs TRBV2 and TRBJ2-1, with D unresolved. CDR3 size: 15 residues. Looked up from germline, CDR1 is SNHLY and CDR2 is FYNNEI. V lost 4 bases and J 2 bases, leaving 12 bases between the germline ends. The CDR3 nucleotides are TGTGCCAGCAGTGGGTTGCGAGCCGCCTACAATGAGCAGTTCTTC. Encoded protein: CASSGLRAAYNEQFF.

The chain links TRBV30 to TRBJ1-5; no firm D call. The CDR3 length is 14 residues. V lost 1 base and J 3 bases, leaving 10 bases between the germline ends. CDR1 and CDR2 (germline): GTSNPN, SVGIG (reference sequence). The CDR3 DNA is TGTGCCTGGAGTGCCGGGCAACTCAATCAGCCCCAGCATTTT. It codes for CAWSAGQLNQPQHF.

The chain uses TRBV7-9 and TRBJ2-2; D gene unclear. Germline CDR1 reads SEHNR; CDR2 reads FQNEAQ (reference sequence). V was pared by 1 base and J by 7 bases, with 7 bases between. CDR3 length: 13 amino acids. Here the CDR3 reads CASSLERYGELFF. The DNA of the CDR3 is TGTGCCAGCAGCTTAGAACGGTACGGGGAGCTGTTTTTT.

Turning to this clone: At one end the junction does not follow the germline gene, possibly because of a read error. The chain has TRBV9 and TRBJ2-1; possibly TRBD1 for D (6 bases). The CDR3 totals 15 residues. Germline lookup yields CDR1 SGDLS and CDR2 YYNGEE. CDR3: CASSARGLSSNEQFF. The CDR3 bases are TGTGCCAGCAGCGCCAGGGGTTTGTCCTCCAATGAGCAGTTCTTC.

The chain links TRBV2 to TRBJ2-1; D is unclear. The germline V and J ends were trimmed by 5 bases and 10 bases, with 12 bases remaining between them. This CDR3 contains 12 residues. The germline V gene has CDR1 SNHLY and CDR2 FYNNEI. This chain's CDR3 is CASSKMGGEQFF. For the CDR3, the DNA is TGTGCCAGCAGTAAGATGGGCGGAGAGCAGTTCTTC.

The chain has TRBV6-1 and TRBJ2-2, with D perhaps being TRBD1 or TRBD2 (5 bases each). CDR1 and CDR2 from the germline V gene are MNHNS and SASEGT. V was trimmed by 10 bases and J by 6 bases, leaving 18 bases between them. The CDR3 consists of 14 residues. This chain's CDR3 is CATYQRGMSGELFF. The CDR3 nucleotides read TGTGCCACCTATCAGAGGGGTATGTCCGGGGAGCTGTTTTTT.

This chain uses TRBV7-8 with TRBJ2-7; possible D gene TRBD1, 6 bases. Germline CDR1 is SGHVS and CDR2 is FQNEAQ. This CDR3 spans 15 amino acids. Between the trimmed V and J ends, which lost 5 bases and 0 bases, there was a span of 14 bases. CDR3 sequence reads: CASSPMGALSYEQYF. In nucleotides, the CDR3 is TGTGCCAGCAGCCCGATGGGGGCCCTCTCCTACGAGCAGTACTTC.

The chain links TRBV30 to TRBJ1-2; 12 bases agree with TRBD1. This CDR3 has 15 amino acids. V shed 4 bases and J 8 bases; nucleotides not matched to a gene: 11. Per the germline V gene, CDR1 is GTSNPN and CDR2 is SVGIG (reference sequence). CDR3 loop: CAWNRPGQGANGYTF. CDR3 bases: TGTGCCTGGAACCGACCGGGACAGGGGGCTAACGGCTACACCTTC.

The gene calls are TRBV7-9 and TRBJ1-4, with 8 positions matching TRBD1. This CDR3 is built from 14 residues. Germline V lookup: CDR1 SEHNR, CDR2 FQNEAQ (reference sequence). V was clipped by 5 bases and J by 7 bases; unmatched bases: 6. This chain's CDR3 is CASSDWTGTEKLFF. The CDR3 DNA reads as TGTGCCAGCAGCGATTGGACAGGGACTGAAAAACTGTTTTTT.

This chain connects TRBV19 to TRBJ1-5, with D unresolved. There are 13 residues in the CDR3. Germline lookup yields CDR1 LNHDA and CDR2 SQIVND (reference sequence). Trimming pared 3 bases from V and 7 bases from J, leaving 10 bases between. The CDR3 spells CASSIKGYQPQHF. In nucleotides, the CDR3 is TGTGCCAGTAGTATTAAGGGTTACCAGCCCCAGCATTTT.

This clone was counted once. The genes are TRBV30 and TRBJ1-2; D not certain. V gave up 1 base and J gave up 1 base, with 13 bases separating them. Germline CDR1 is GTSNPN and CDR2 is SVGIG (reference sequence). CDR3 length: 15 residues. The CDR3 spells CAWSGSGYFNYGYTF. Written as DNA, the CDR3 is TGTGCCTGGAGTGGGAGCGGGTACTTTAACTATGGCTACACCTTC. The full variable domain, with the rest looked up from reference TRBV30 and TRBJ1-2, is SQTIHQWPATLVQPVGSPLSLECTVEGTSNPNLYWYRQAAGRGLQLLFYSVGIGQISSEVPQNLSASRPQDRQFILSSKKLLLSDSGFYLCAWSGSGYFNYGYTFGSGTRLTVV.

The chain employs TRBV10-3 and TRBJ1-2; 7 bases align to TRBD1. The J segment lost 2 bases and the V segment lost 0 bases, leaving 6 bases of the junction unmatched. Germline loops: CDR1 ENHRY, CDR2 SYGVKD. This CDR3 region has 16 residues. CDR3 DNA: TGTGCCATCAGTGAGTCGACAGGGTACGGGAACTATGGCTACACCTTC. It is translated as CAISESTGYGNYGYTF.

This clone was detected once. The chain combines TRBV6-5 with TRBJ2-1; 7 bases agree with TRBD1. Germline V gives CDR1 MNHEY, CDR2 SVGAGI. There are 15 residues in the CDR3. Trimming at V came to 6 bases and at J to 12 bases, leaving 17 bases not matched to a gene. CDR3 sequence: CASSSRGQLGFWQFF. In DNA form, the CDR3 reads TGTGCCAGCAGCAGTCGGGGACAGCTAGGGTTCTGGCAGTTCTTC.

J is TRBJ2-3 and V is TRBV29-1; no firm D call. This CDR3 contains 14 residues. V was trimmed by 4 bases and J by 0 bases, leaving 11 bases between them. Germline V lookup: CDR1 SQVTM, CDR2 ANQGSEA. The CDR3 here is CSVGVGTSTDTQYF. CDR3 nucleotides: TGCAGCGTTGGTGTGGGCACAAGCACAGATACGCAGTATTTT.

The CDR3 DNA is TGTGCCAGCAGGCGGCCCTCTGGGGCCAACGTCCTGACTTTC. This sequence encodes CASRRPSGANVLTF. This chain links TRBV6-5 with TRBJ2-6; D unresolved. Trimming took off 6 bases at V and 0 bases at J, with 6 bases between the two ends. CDR1 is MNHEY, CDR2 SVGAGI, per germline. The CDR3 length is 14 residues.

This clone was counted a few times. This chain links TRBV10-2 with TRBJ2-3; D tentatively fits TRBD1 or TRBD2 (5 bases each). The CDR3 contains 16 residues. V lost 8 bases to trimming and J lost 0 bases, with 18 bases between them. Germline CDR1 reads WSHSY; CDR2 reads SAAADI. The CDR3 nucleotides read TGCGCCAGCCTTGATGGGACCAAACGTAGCACAGATACGCAGTATTTT. Translating gives CASLDGTKRSTDTQYF.